These 11 T cell receptor beta chains came from one sample sequenced in a study of cytomegalovirus exposure and HLA in healthy donors. Vbeta (60) and Jbeta (13) primers were used in the PCR. The assay was immunoSEQ multiplex PCR, and TCRdb's table has in-frame clones only and misses some. The sample records roughly 130,000 clones, roughly 70% being singletons. Sequencing used PBMCs. Source of these receptors: a woman aged 40 to 49 in good health and CMV-seropositive.

This chain uses TRBV20-1 with TRBJ2-5; no clear D gene. V was cut by 7 bases and J by 2 bases, with 8 bases left in between. The germline V gene has CDR1 DFQATT and CDR2 SNEGSKA (reference sequence). There are 11 residues in the CDR3. The CDR3: CSVVGQETQYF. The CDR3 coding sequence is TGCAGTGTTGTCGGGCAAGAGACCCAGTACTTC.

The chain links TRBV29-1 to TRBJ2-4, with D perhaps matching TRBD2 (5 bases). V was clipped by 2 bases and J by 8 bases, with 13 bases between them. CDR1 is SQVTM and CDR2 is ANQGSEA in the germline V gene. The CDR3 length is 13 residues. The CDR3 is CSVELRAGDIQYF. The DNA for the CDR3 is TGCAGCGTTGAATTAAGGGCCGGGGACATTCAGTACTTC.

The chain is built from TRBV20-1 and TRBJ1-2; perhaps TRBD1 as D (5 bases). Germline V CDR1 and CDR2: DFQATT, SNEGSKA (reference sequence). The CDR3 sequence is 11 residues long. The V end lost 1 base, the J end lost 10 bases, and 10 bases lay between the germline ends. This chain's CDR3 is CSARVGGDYTF. CDR3 in DNA: TGCAGTGCTAGAGTGGGGGGTGACTACACCTTC.

The chain recombines TRBV30 with TRBJ1-2; maybe TRBD1 (5 bases). In germline, CDR1 is GTSNPN, CDR2 SVGIG (reference sequence). The V end lost 3 bases, the J end lost 7 bases, and 18 bases lay between the germline ends. This CDR3 spans 14 amino acids. The CDR3 DNA is TGTGCCTGGAGCCCCCAGCGGGGGGACGGTGGCTACACCTTC. Its translation is CAWSPQRGDGGYTF.

V usage is TRBV14 and J usage is TRBJ1-2, with D possibly TRBD1 on 5 matching bases. CDR1 is SGHDN, CDR2 FVKESK, per germline. The V end was cut by 3 bases, the J end by 8 bases, with 22 bases between. The CDR3 is made up of 16 amino acids. In DNA, the CDR3 is TGTGCCAGCAGCCAGGGGTTGGGCAGGGCCCTAGAGGGCTACACCTTC. Its translation is CASSQGLGRALEGYTF.

V is TRBV30 and J is TRBJ2-3; tentative D call: TRBD2 (5 bases). The CDR3 has 14 amino acids. V was cut by 5 bases and J by 5 bases, with 17 bases left in between. Germline V lookup: CDR1 GTSNPN, CDR2 SVGIG (reference sequence). The DNA of the CDR3 is TGTGCCTGGGCGTTCAGGCGGGCCGGAGATACGCAGTATTTT. Translated: CAWAFRRAGDTQYF.

The V and J genes are TRBV7-2 and TRBJ1-1; 10 bases agree with TRBD1. V lost 5 bases, J lost 11 bases, and 14 bases stayed unmatched. CDR3 length equals 15 residues. CDR1 and CDR2 from the germline V gene are SGHTA and FQGNSA. CDR3 nucleotide sequence: TGTGCCAGCAGCACCCAAGGACAGGGGGGAGCGGAGGCTTTCTTT. Its protein product is CASSTQGQGGAEAFF.

This rearrangement joins TRBV29-1 to TRBJ2-7, with a weak D call TRBD2 (7 bases). Germline CDR1 reads SQVTM; CDR2 reads ANQGSEA. Trimming pared 6 bases from V and 0 bases from J, leaving 15 bases between. CDR3 size: 14 residues. The CDR3 DNA is TGCAGCGTCCTGGGGGGGGCAGGCTCCTACGAGCAGTACTTC. The encoded protein is CSVLGGAGSYEQYF.

This chain joins TRBV9 and TRBJ1-5, with 8 bases fitting TRBD1. J was trimmed by 7 bases and V by 3 bases; bases with no gene match: 6. There are 14 residues in the CDR3. CDR1 and CDR2 (germline): SGDLS, YYNGEE. The CDR3 DNA follows: TGTGCCAGCAGCGCAACAGGGGGTCAACAGCCCCAGCATTTT. This translates into CASSATGGQQPQHF.

The chain couples TRBV7-2 to TRBJ2-7; 8 bases agree with TRBD1. The CDR3 extends over 16 amino acids. The germline gives CDR1 SGHTA, CDR2 FQGNSA. After removal of 3 bases from V and 3 bases from J, the junction contained 10 bases not matched to a gene. The CDR3 is CASSFQGASEFYEQYF. In DNA form, the CDR3 reads TGTGCCAGCAGCTTCCAGGGGGCTAGCGAATTCTACGAGCAGTACTTC.

The rearrangement joins TRBV28 to TRBJ1-5, with D unclear. The CDR3 is made up of 15 amino acids. V shed 7 bases and J shed 5 bases, with 18 bases lying between them. Per germline, CDR1 MDHEN and CDR2 SYDVKM. Written as DNA, the CDR3 is TGTGCCAGCACCCCGAGAGGGTCTGGGGATCAGCCCCAGCATTTT. Its translation: CASTPRGSGDQPQHF.